The next 16 T cell receptor beta chains were all read from a single sample in a study of metastatic and nonmetastatic thyroid tumors. TCRdb redid the clone calls on the PCR reads using MiXCR. The sample has roughly 59,000 clones, 15% to 20% seen once. No treatment had been given to any patient before thyroid surgery. Specimen: blood. All receptors come from a male donor with papillary thyroid cancer or a benign thyroid nodule (not recorded which). Some clones in this sample may be carry-over from other donors' samples.

Comments on this clone: Just one base apart from a much larger clone, this may be a read error. Additional DNA sequences in this sample encode the identical CDR3. J is TRBJ2-3 and V is TRBV4-2, with 10 bases fitting TRBD2. Germline V gene sequence: CDR1 LGHNA, CDR2 YNFKEQ. The CDR3 consists of 18 residues. CDR3 coding DNA: TGTGCCAGTAGCCAAGAAGGAAGCCTAGCGGGAGTGACAGATACGCAGTATTTT. It yields the protein CASSQEGSLAGVTDTQYF.

This clone was observed at least ten times. The V gene is TRBV6-5, the J gene TRBJ2-5; D tentatively fits TRBD1 or TRBD2 (5 bases each). The germline V gene has CDR1 MNHEY and CDR2 SVGAGI. CDR3 length: 15 residues. The V and J ends lost 2 bases and 5 bases respectively, with 15 bases between them. The CDR3 DNA reads TGTGCCAGCAGTTACAAGGGGACCGACCCTGAGACCCAGTACTTC. Its translation: CASSYKGTDPETQYF.

This clone has only a few counts. This chain links TRBV6-5 with TRBJ2-7; the D gene is possibly TRBD1 (6 bases). The V end was cut by 0 bases, the J end by 3 bases, with 15 bases between. Germline V gene sequence: CDR1 MNHEY, CDR2 SVGAGI. The CDR3 has 16 amino acids. CDR3: CASSYSRAARGYEQYV. The CDR3 nucleotides read TGTGCCAGCAGTTACTCTAGGGCAGCCAGGGGCTACGAGCAGTACGTC.

This clone was seen a few times. This rearrangement joins TRBV12-3 or TRBV12-4 to TRBJ2-7; a weak D match, TRBD2 (6 bases). This CDR3 is 15 amino acids long. Trimming stripped 3 bases from V and 7 bases from J, with 19 bases between. The CDR3 DNA follows: TGTGCCAGCAGTTTGGGGTGGGCGGGATCGCGGGAGCAGTACTTC. It codes for CASSLGWAGSREQYF.

This clone came up many times. The CDR3 nucleotides are TGCGCCAGCAGCCAAGATGGCCAGGGGCCGATGAACACTGAAGCTTTCTTT. It specifies CASSQDGQGPMNTEAFF. The V gene is TRBV4-3, the J gene TRBJ1-1; TRBD1 is a possible D gene (6 bases). The germline CDR1 and CDR2 sequences are LGHNA and YSLEER. The CDR3 loop spans 17 amino acids. V was trimmed by 0 bases and J by 0 bases, leaving 14 bases between them.

This clone has just one count. V is TRBV5-1 and J is TRBJ1-1, with D unclear. CDR3 length: 11 residues. V lost 0 bases, J lost 5 bases, and 2 bases lay in between. In germline, CDR1 is SGHRS, CDR2 YFSETQ. The CDR3 is CASSLGTEAFF. CDR3 in DNA: TGCGCCAGCAGCTTGGGGACTGAAGCTTTCTTT.

This clone was recorded at least ten times. This chain joins TRBV24-1 and TRBJ2-1, with D possibly being TRBD1 or TRBD2 (5 bases each). Germline CDR1 reads KGHDR; CDR2 reads SFDVKD. CDR3 length: 14 amino acids. The ends were cut back, 0 bases at V and 10 bases at J, with 12 bases in the middle. CDR3 nucleotide sequence: TGTGCCACCAGTGATTTGTTGAGGGGCGGCGAGCAGTTCTTC. Protein: CATSDLLRGGEQFF.

This chain joins TRBV20-1 and TRBJ2-1; no clear D. V lost 5 bases, J lost 7 bases, and 33 bases lay in between. CDR3 length: 19 amino acids. The germline gives CDR1 DFQATT, CDR2 SNEGSKA (reference sequence). CDR3 residues: CSAPHLGIGFGTDFNEQFF. DNA for the CDR3: TGCAGTGCTCCGCACCTAGGGATAGGGTTCGGAACCGATTTTAATGAGCAGTTCTTC.

This clone has at least ten counts. Written as DNA, the CDR3 is TGTGCCAGCAGTTTAATGCGACAGGACACAGATACGCAGTATTTT. It specifies CASSLMRQDTDTQYF. The chain joins TRBV28 to TRBJ2-3; D perhaps matches TRBD1 (6 bases). Trimming pared 2 bases from V and 2 bases from J, leaving 11 bases between. CDR1 is MDHEN, CDR2 SYDVKM, per germline. CDR3 length: 15 amino acids.

This clone was picked up many times. The V call is TRBV7-6, the J call TRBJ1-3; 9 bases agree with TRBD1. This CDR3 has 16 amino acids. Looked up from germline, CDR1 is SGHVS and CDR2 is FNYEAQ. With V trimmed by 1 base and J by 3 bases, 4 bases remained unmatched. CDR3 nucleotide sequence: TGTGCCAGCAGCTTAGAAAACAGGGGGCATGGAAACACCATATATTTT. Amino acids: CASSLENRGHGNTIYF.

In its sample, this clone was seen many times. The V and J genes are TRBV4-1 and TRBJ1-3; no firm D call. Deletions cut 0 bases from V and 3 bases from J, with 21 bases between. The CDR3 is 19 residues long. The V gene's germline CDR1 is MGHRA and CDR2 YSYEKL. The CDR3 DNA is TGCGCCAGCAGCCAAGATACCCTCCTTTACGGTAGGATTGGAAACACCATATATTTT. Amino acids: CASSQDTLLYGRIGNTIYF.

In this sample, this clone turned up many times. The rearrangement uses TRBV6-4 and TRBJ2-1; 7 nucleotides align to TRBD2. This CDR3 contains 16 residues. Germline values: CDR1 MRHNA, CDR2 SNTAGT. Unmatched junction bases numbered 2, after V lost 0 bases and J lost 0 bases. The CDR3 protein is CASSDSPSGSYNEQFF. The CDR3 DNA follows: TGTGCCAGCAGTGACTCGCCTAGCGGCTCCTACAATGAGCAGTTCTTC.

The table lists this clone with many counts. The genes are TRBV6-4 and TRBJ2-3; 15 positions match TRBD2. The CDR3 covers 15 residues. V lost 6 bases to trimming and J lost 4 bases; unmatched junction nucleotides: 2. The germline CDR1 and CDR2 sequences are MRHNA and SNTAGT. The CDR3 DNA follows: TGTGCCAGCAGGCGGACTAGCGGGGGGGCAGATACGCAGTATTTT. Encoded protein: CASRRTSGGADTQYF.

Ten or more counts support this clone. V gene TRBV27 combines with J gene TRBJ1-2; D may be TRBD1 (5 bases). CDR3 length equals 14 residues. V was clipped by 7 bases and J by 8 bases, with 20 bases between them. CDR1 and CDR2 from the germline V gene are MNHEY and SMNVEV (reference sequence). The CDR3 DNA reads TGTGCCAGCAAAAGCCTCAGGGAACTGGCGGGCTACACCTTC. Protein product: CASKSLRELAGYTF.

This clone was picked up many times. The chain employs TRBV6-2 or TRBV6-3 and TRBJ1-1, with D maybe TRBD1 (6 bases). The CDR3 has 15 amino acids. Trimming pared 0 bases from V and 5 bases from J, leaving 13 bases between. In germline, CDR1 is MNHEY, CDR2 SVGEGT. The CDR3 sequence is CASSYSIPTGTEAFF. The CDR3 DNA sequence: TGTGCCAGCAGTTACTCGATCCCCACAGGGACTGAAGCTTTCTTT.

This clone was detected a few times. This chain uses TRBV12-3 or TRBV12-4 with TRBJ2-7; 7 positions match TRBD2. The CDR3 runs to 15 residues. The V and J ends lost 3 bases and 5 bases, in that order; junction bases with no gene match: 10. CDR3 coding DNA: TGTGCCAGCAGTTTCTGGCGGGGGTGTCGGGACGAGCAGTACTTC. It encodes CASSFWRGCRDEQYF.